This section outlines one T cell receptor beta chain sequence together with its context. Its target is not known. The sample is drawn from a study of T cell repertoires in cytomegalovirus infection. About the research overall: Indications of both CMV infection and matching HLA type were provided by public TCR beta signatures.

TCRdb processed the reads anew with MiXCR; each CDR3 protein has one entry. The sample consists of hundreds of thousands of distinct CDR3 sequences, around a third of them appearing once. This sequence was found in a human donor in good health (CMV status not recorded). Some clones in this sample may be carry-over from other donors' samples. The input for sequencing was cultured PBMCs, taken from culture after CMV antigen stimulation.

The CDR3 DNA follows: TGTGCCAGCAGCAAACGGGTGGCCTACATTACCGGGGAGCTGTTTTTT. Its protein product is CASSKRVAYITGELFF. This sequence joins TRBV7-2 and TRBJ2-2; D unclear. The CDR3 is 16 residues long. V was trimmed by 5 bases and J by 5 bases, leaving 18 bases between them. Germline V CDR1 and CDR2: SGHTA, FQGNSA.